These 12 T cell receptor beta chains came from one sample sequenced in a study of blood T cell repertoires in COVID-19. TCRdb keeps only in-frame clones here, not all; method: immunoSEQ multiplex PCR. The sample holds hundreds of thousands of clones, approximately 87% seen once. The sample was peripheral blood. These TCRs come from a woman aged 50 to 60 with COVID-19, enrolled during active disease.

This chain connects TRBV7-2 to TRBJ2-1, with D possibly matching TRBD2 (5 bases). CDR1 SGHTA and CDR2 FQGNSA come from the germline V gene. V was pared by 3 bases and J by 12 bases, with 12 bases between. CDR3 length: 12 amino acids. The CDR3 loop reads CASSFEGGVQFF. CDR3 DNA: TGTGCCAGCAGCTTCGAGGGTGGGGTGCAGTTCTTC.

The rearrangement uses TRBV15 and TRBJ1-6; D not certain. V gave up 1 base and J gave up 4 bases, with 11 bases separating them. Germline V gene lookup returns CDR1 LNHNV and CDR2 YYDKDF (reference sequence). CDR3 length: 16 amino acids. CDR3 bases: TGTGCCACCAGCAGAGGCCTCAGCGAGTATAATTCACCCCTCCACTTT. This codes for CATSRGLSEYNSPLHF.

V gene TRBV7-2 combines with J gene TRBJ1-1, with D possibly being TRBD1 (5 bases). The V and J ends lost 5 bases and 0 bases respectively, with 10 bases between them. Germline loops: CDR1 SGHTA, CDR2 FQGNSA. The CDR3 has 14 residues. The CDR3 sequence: CASSLQVMNTEAFF. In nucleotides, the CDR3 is TGTGCCAGCAGCCTACAGGTCATGAACACTGAAGCTTTCTTT.

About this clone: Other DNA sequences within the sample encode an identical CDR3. The CDR3 sequence is CSVRTSGRGEQFF. CDR3 nucleotide sequence: TGCAGCGTTCGGACTAGCGGGAGAGGAGAGCAGTTCTTC. The chain recombines TRBV29-1 with TRBJ2-1; TRBD2 matches 13 bases. Germline-derived CDR1 and CDR2 are SQVTM and ANQGSEA. The V gene end was trimmed by 5 bases and the J gene end by 10 bases; junction bases not matched to a gene: 5. The CDR3 consists of 13 residues.

The chain's CDR3 is CASHSSKGQLNSPLHF. CDR3 nucleotide sequence: TGTGCCAGCCACTCAAGCAAGGGACAGTTAAATTCACCCCTCCACTTT. The rearrangement joins TRBV25-1 to TRBJ1-6; TRBD1 agrees at 7 bases. The CDR3 has 16 amino acids. Germline V gene sequence: CDR1 MGHDK, CDR2 SYGVNS. The V and J ends lost 8 bases and 7 bases, in that order; junction bases with no gene match: 14.

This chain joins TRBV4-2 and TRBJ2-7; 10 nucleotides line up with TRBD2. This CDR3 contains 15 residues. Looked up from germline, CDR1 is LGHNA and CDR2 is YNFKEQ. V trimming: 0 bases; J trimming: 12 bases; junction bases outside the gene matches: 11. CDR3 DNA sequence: TGTGCCAGCAGCCAAGAGGCTAGCGGGAGCAAAAGGGGGTACTTC. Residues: CASSQEASGSKRGYF.

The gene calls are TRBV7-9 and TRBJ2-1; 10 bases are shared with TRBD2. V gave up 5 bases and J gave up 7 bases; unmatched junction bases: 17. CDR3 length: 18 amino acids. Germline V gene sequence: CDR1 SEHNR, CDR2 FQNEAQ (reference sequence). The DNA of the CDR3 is TGTGCCAGCAGCCCGGGACTAGCGCCCCACTATACGAGGAATGAGCAGTTCTTC. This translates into CASSPGLAPHYTRNEQFF.

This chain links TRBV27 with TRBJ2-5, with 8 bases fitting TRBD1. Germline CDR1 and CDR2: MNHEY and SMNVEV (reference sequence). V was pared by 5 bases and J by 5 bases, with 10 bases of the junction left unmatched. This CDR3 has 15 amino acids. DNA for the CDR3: TGTGCCAGCAGTCTCGGACAGGGTCTTGGGGAGACCCAGTACTTC. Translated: CASSLGQGLGETQYF.

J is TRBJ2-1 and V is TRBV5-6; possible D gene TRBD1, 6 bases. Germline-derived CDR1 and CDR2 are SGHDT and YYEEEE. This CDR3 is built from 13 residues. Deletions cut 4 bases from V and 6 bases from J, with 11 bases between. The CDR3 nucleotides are TGTGCCAGCAGCGTGGGGGCAACCAATGAGCAGTTCTTC. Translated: CASSVGATNEQFF.

In DNA, the CDR3 is TGTGCCAGCAGCTCCGGCGTGGCGGTGAACACTGAAGCTTTCTTT. This sequence encodes CASSSGVAVNTEAFF. V usage is TRBV11-3 and J usage is TRBJ1-1; D ambiguous. The CDR3 covers 15 residues. The V end was cut by 4 bases, the J end by 0 bases, with 12 bases between. Germline assignment: CDR1 SGHNT and CDR2 YENEEA.

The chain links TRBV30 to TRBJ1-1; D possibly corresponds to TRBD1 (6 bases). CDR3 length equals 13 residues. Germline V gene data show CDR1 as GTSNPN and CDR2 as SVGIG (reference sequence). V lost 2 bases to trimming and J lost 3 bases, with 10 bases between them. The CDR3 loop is CAWSPGGDTEAFF. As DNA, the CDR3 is TGTGCCTGGAGTCCGGGGGGCGACACTGAAGCTTTCTTT.

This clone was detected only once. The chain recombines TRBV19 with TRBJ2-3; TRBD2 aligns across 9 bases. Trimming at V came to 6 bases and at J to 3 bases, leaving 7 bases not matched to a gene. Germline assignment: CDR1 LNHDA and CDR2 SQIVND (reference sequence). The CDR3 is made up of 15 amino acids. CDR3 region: CASSPLGLATDTQYF. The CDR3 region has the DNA TGTGCCAGTAGCCCTCTAGGACTAGCGACAGATACGCAGTATTTT.